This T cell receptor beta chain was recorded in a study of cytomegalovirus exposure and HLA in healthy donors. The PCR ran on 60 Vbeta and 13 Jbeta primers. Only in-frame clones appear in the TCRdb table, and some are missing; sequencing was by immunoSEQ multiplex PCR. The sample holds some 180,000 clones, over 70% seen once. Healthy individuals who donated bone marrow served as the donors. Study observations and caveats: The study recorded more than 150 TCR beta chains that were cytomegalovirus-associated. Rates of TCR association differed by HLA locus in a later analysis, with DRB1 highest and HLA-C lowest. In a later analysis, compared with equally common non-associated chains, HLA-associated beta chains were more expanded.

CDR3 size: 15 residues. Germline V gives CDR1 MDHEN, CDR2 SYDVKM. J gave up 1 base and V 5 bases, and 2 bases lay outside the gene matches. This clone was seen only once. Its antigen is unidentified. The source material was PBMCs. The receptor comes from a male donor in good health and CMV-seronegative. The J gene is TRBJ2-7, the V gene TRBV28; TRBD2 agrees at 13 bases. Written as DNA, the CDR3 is TGTGCCAGCAGTCTGACTAGCGGGAGGTCCTACGAGCAGTACTTC. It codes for CASSLTSGRSYEQYF.